The 10 T cell receptor beta chains below were found in one sample sequenced in a study of blood T cell repertoires in COVID-19. Sequenced by immunoSEQ multiplex PCR; TCRdb stores in-frame clones only, minus some. Of approximately 37,000 clones listed, more than 70% are singletons. The sample consisted of peripheral blood. Receptor source: a man aged 60-69 years with active or convalescent COVID-19.

This chain links TRBV29-1 with TRBJ2-1; TRBD2 matches at 14 bases. Germline assignment: CDR1 SQVTM and CDR2 ANQGSEA. Losses at the gene ends were 5 bases for V and 9 bases for J; bases not matched to a gene: 6. This CDR3 has 14 residues. CDR3 DNA sequence: TGCAGCGTTCTGGGACTAGCGGGAGTTAGTGAGCAGTTCTTC. As protein: CSVLGLAGVSEQFF.

V gene TRBV29-1 combines with J gene TRBJ1-2; D call uncertain. The germline CDR1 and CDR2 sequences are SQVTM and ANQGSEA. The CDR3 consists of 14 residues. Trimming took off 4 bases at V and 1 base at J, with 13 bases between the two ends. Here the CDR3 DNA reads TGCAGCGTTGTGTTTGGAGGGCTTAACTATGGCTACACCTTC. Translation: CSVVFGGLNYGYTF.

The rearrangement joins TRBV27 to TRBJ2-1; 8 bases are shared with TRBD2. CDR1 MNHEY and CDR2 SMNVEV come from the germline V gene (reference sequence). Trimming cost V 4 bases and J 0 bases; bases outside gene matches: 2. This CDR3 spans 15 amino acids. Here the CDR3 reads CASSSLAGSYNEQFF. The CDR3 DNA follows: TGTGCCAGCAGTTCCCTAGCGGGCTCCTACAATGAGCAGTTCTTC.

The chain combines TRBV10-3 with TRBJ2-5; weak D call: TRBD2 (6 bases). Per the germline V gene, CDR1 is ENHRY and CDR2 is SYGVKD. The V and J ends lost 4 bases and 1 base respectively, with 19 bases between them. The CDR3 length is 17 residues. The CDR3, as DNA: TGTGCCATCAGTGGGGTTTTGCGGGGACGGGTCCAAGAGACCCAGTACTTC. It is translated as CAISGVLRGRVQETQYF.

The V call is TRBV4-2, the J call TRBJ2-5; TRBD2 aligns across 14 bases. This CDR3 spans 16 amino acids. Germline V lookup: CDR1 LGHNA, CDR2 YNFKEQ. The ends lost 1 base at V and 4 bases at J; junction bases unmatched: 2. DNA of the CDR3: TGTGCCAGCAGCCAAGCGGGACTAGCGGGGGTAGAGACCCAGTACTTC. Translated: CASSQAGLAGVETQYF.

This rearrangement joins TRBV27 to TRBJ1-2; unclear D gene. The V end lost 6 bases, the J end lost 2 bases, and 4 bases lay between the germline ends. This CDR3 is built from 11 residues. Per the germline V gene, CDR1 is MNHEY and CDR2 is SMNVEV (reference sequence). The CDR3 bases are TGTGCCAGCAGGAGCAACTATGGCTACACCTTC. Its protein product is CASRSNYGYTF.

This chain uses TRBV2 with TRBJ1-3; D not certain. Trimming pared 4 bases from V and 4 bases from J, leaving 8 bases between. Germline values: CDR1 SNHLY, CDR2 FYNNEI. CDR3 length equals 13 residues. The CDR3 protein is CASSVGLGNTIYF. CDR3 in DNA: TGTGCCAGCAGTGTAGGACTGGGAAACACCATATATTTT.

The gene calls are TRBV6-5 and TRBJ1-3, with 9 nucleotides matching TRBD1. This CDR3 contains 15 residues. Germline lookup yields CDR1 MNHEY and CDR2 SVGAGI. Trimming took 6 bases from V and 3 from J; bases not matched to a gene: 6. CDR3 sequence reads: CASRRTGDGGNTIYF. CDR3 in DNA: TGTGCCAGCAGGAGGACAGGGGACGGTGGAAACACCATATATTTT.

This clone turned up a few times. V and J are TRBV3-1 (or the pseudogene TRBV3-2) and TRBJ1-2; D ambiguous. There are 15 residues in the CDR3. CDR1 LGHDT and CDR2 YNNKEL come from the germline V gene (reference sequence). V was shortened by 5 bases and J by 2 bases, with 15 bases between the two germline ends. The CDR3 region is CASSSSRFRNYGYTF. Here the CDR3 DNA reads TGTGCCAGCAGCTCAAGTCGGTTCAGGAACTATGGCTACACCTTC.

CDR3 loop: CASSLGRGNIQYF. For the CDR3, the DNA is TGTGCCAGCAGCTTGGGAAGAGGGAACATTCAGTACTTC. V and J are TRBV7-9 and TRBJ2-4; possibly TRBD2 for D (5 bases). The CDR3 length is 13 residues. V lost 3 bases and J 7 bases, leaving 10 bases between the germline ends. From germline, CDR1 is SEHNR and CDR2 FQNEAQ (reference sequence).